The subject of this entry is one T cell receptor beta chain. These data are taken from a study of blood T cell repertoires in COVID-19. Overall study: From T cells, B-cell-depleted T cells, or PBMCs came the material, which was cDNA or gDNA.

CDR3 size: 13 residues. V dropped 8 bases and J dropped 5 bases, with 15 bases sitting between them. Germline CDR1 MNHEY, CDR2 SMNVEV (reference sequence). Original analysis: Amplified reference gene primers provided the basis for estimating nucleated cell counts. Assay: immunoSEQ multiplex PCR; the TCRdb copy retains only in-frame clones and omits some. The V and J calls and clone size were taken over from that table, and D and trimming were inferred from the DNA. Of approximately 250,000 clones in the sample, more than 75% were seen once. Sequencing used peripheral blood. The sequence derives from a man between 35 and 55 years old with active or convalescent COVID-19. V gene TRBV27 combines with J gene TRBJ2-5; TRBD2 is a possible D gene (6 bases). The CDR3 DNA reads as TGTGCCAGCGGGAGGTGGGTTGGGGAGACCCAGTACTTC. Protein sequence: CASGRWVGETQYF.